This T cell receptor (beta chain) was captured by sequencing in a study of response to subunit inactivated influenza vaccine. Study observations and caveats: The authors suggested that few new T cells are recruited per seasonal influenza vaccination.

About this clonotype itself: Its target is unknown.

TCRdb analysed the RT-PCR reads with MiXCR anew, one entry per CDR3 protein. The data show around 580,000 distinct CDR3 sequences, around 13% seen once. Germline lookup yields CDR1 SGHAT and CDR2 FQNNGV. The CDR3 is 14 residues long. V was clipped by 3 bases and J by 4 bases, with 11 bases between them. The chain has TRBV11-2 and TRBJ2-3; D is unclear. The sample here was PBMCs from blood, taken 11 to 12 days after vaccination. The TCR sequence derives from a man aged 45-65 years who received an inactivated influenza vaccine. This CDR3 is CASSLFTASDTQYF. The DNA for the CDR3 is TGTGCCAGCAGCTTGTTTACAGCCTCAGATACGCAGTATTTT.